This TCR beta chain was sequenced during a study of blood T cell repertoires in COVID-19. The overall study: The United States, Italy and Spain were the sources of the acute and convalescent COVID-19 samples. Sources were T cells, B-cell-depleted T cells, or PBMCs; the material itself was cDNA or gDNA.

Participants were aged about 18 to 95 years, lived in roughly 23 US areas, and enrolled virtually. Source study methods: Amplification of reference gene primers provided the estimated nucleated cell counts. The table came from immunoSEQ multiplex PCR; TCRdb's copy has only in-frame clones and leaves some out. Clone size and V and J calls were adopted from that table, with D and trimming inferred from the DNA. The sample has about 270,000 clones, roughly nine tenths seen once. Germline trimming cut 10 bases from V and 7 bases from J; bases unmatched to any gene: 9. Per germline, CDR1 MGHDK and CDR2 SYGVNS. The CDR3 length is 14 residues.

This receptor was taken from a woman under 30 who had recovered from COVID-19. The material sequenced was PBMCs or T cells enriched from blood (not recorded which). The chain employs TRBV25-1 and TRBJ2-1; 11 nucleotides align to TRBD1. The CDR3 reads CATGTGGSGNEQFF. The CDR3 nucleotides are TGTGCCACCGGGACAGGGGGTTCGGGGAATGAGCAGTTCTTC.